The sequence of this T cell receptor beta chain was determined in a study of human thymus T cells. Study outcomes and limitations: In thymic and blood repertoires alike, V and J usage looked biased. As related research reported, thymic repertoires overlapped highly among unrelated individuals.

From resections taken during corrective heart surgery, the thymus tissue was obtained. It was healthy Finnish infants having corrective surgery for congenital heart defects who were the donors. Repertoires were generated with immunoSEQ multiplex PCR, while TCRdb's copy carries only in-frame clones and drops some. The sample includes more than 70,000 clones, roughly 96% of them seen just once. Concerning this clone: Its antigen is still unknown.

CDR1 is MNHEY, CDR2 SMNVEV, per germline (reference sequence). Between the trimmed V and J ends, which lost 5 bases and 3 bases, there was a span of 17 bases. The CDR3 has 15 residues. This TCR was recovered from a boy in the first two years of life with a congenital heart defect but otherwise immunologically healthy. This chain uses TRBV27 with TRBJ2-7; D may be TRBD1 (6 bases). The sample consisted of thymus tissue. The CDR3 is CASSAKGQGVYEQYF. The DNA for the CDR3 is TGTGCCAGCAGTGCAAAGGGACAAGGGGTCTACGAGCAGTACTTC.